The 26 T cell receptor beta chains reported below all come from one sample, sequenced in a study of neoadjuvant anti-PD-1 for oral cavity cancer (TCRdb year 2021). The time point label corresponds to: after neoadjuvant nivolumab, at surgical resection. Library prep was done by the immunoSEQ multiplex PCR assay. TCRdb limited this immuneACCESS table to in-frame rearrangements with V and J called. A share of clones is missing; checked studies link under half to unresolved V genes, and the rest is unexplained. Across this sample there are about 7,800 clones, with around 69% seen only once. Jointly, the top ten make up about 3% of the sample. Sequencing used PBMCs, obtained after nivolumab (anti-PD-1) treatment. These receptors were taken from a person aged 35-79 years with oral cavity squamous cell carcinoma.

The V call is TRBV9, the J call TRBJ2-1, with 10 nucleotides matching TRBD2. J was trimmed by 3 bases and V by 1 base; bases with no gene match: 1. The CDR3 covers 15 residues. CDR1 and CDR2 (germline): SGDLS, YYNGEE. The CDR3 bases are TGTGCCAGCAGCGTATTAGCGGGGGGCTACAATGAGCAGTTCTTC. Translated, it gives CASSVLAGGYNEQFF.

This clone was detected a few times. This chain joins TRBV9 and TRBJ2-1; TRBD1 matches at 11 bases. V trimming: 0 bases; J trimming: 4 bases; junction bases outside the gene matches: 3. Per germline, CDR1 SGDLS and CDR2 YYNGEE. The CDR3 sequence is 16 residues long. The CDR3 sequence is CASSVAGTGGYNEQFF. CDR3 nucleotides: TGTGCCAGCAGCGTAGCCGGGACAGGGGGGTACAATGAGCAGTTCTTC.

The chain joins TRBV7-2 to TRBJ1-2; 9 positions agree with TRBD1. After removal of 5 bases from V and 2 bases from J, the junction contained 6 bases not matched to a gene. The V gene's germline CDR1 is SGHTA and CDR2 FQGNSA. The CDR3 contains 15 residues. The CDR3 region is CASSAGTGRNYGYTF. The CDR3 DNA reads TGTGCCAGCAGCGCGGGGACAGGGAGGAACTATGGCTACACCTTC.

The V call is TRBV13, the J call TRBJ2-7; 7 bases are shared with TRBD1. The germline CDR1 and CDR2 sequences are PRHDT and FYEKMQ (reference sequence). Trimming removed 3 bases from V and 5 bases from J; junction bases left unmatched: 4. This CDR3 is 13 amino acids long. The CDR3 spells CASSFLQGHEQYF. As DNA, the CDR3 is TGTGCCAGCAGCTTCCTACAGGGGCACGAGCAGTACTTC.

This chain links TRBV6-1 with TRBJ1-5, with TRBD1 as a possible D gene (6 bases). Looked up from germline, CDR1 is MNHNS and CDR2 is SASEGT. Trimming removed 6 bases at V and 4 bases at J, with 13 bases between. The CDR3 runs 14 residues. In DNA, the CDR3 is TGTGCCAGCAGCCGGGACACCGCGAATCAGCCCCAGCATTTT. It specifies CASSRDTANQPQHF.

This clone was counted between two and nine times. The chain links TRBV30 to TRBJ1-3; possibly TRBD1 for D (6 bases). V was trimmed by 4 bases and J by 4 bases, leaving 17 bases between them. The length of the CDR3 is 15 residues. Germline CDR1 is GTSNPN and CDR2 is SVGIG (reference sequence). This chain's CDR3 is CAWTYLTGYGNTIYF. DNA of the CDR3: TGTGCCTGGACTTATTTGACAGGTTACGGAAACACCATATATTTT.

The chain joins TRBV6-5 to TRBJ2-5, with D hard to call. CDR1 is MNHEY, CDR2 SVGAGI, per germline. This CDR3 is 13 amino acids long. Trimming took off 6 bases at V and 2 bases at J, with 10 bases between the two ends. DNA of the CDR3: TGTGCCAGCAGCGTGGGCATGCAAGAGACCCAGTACTTC. Translating gives CASSVGMQETQYF.

The chain carries TRBV5-4 and TRBJ1-1; a possible D gene is TRBD1 (5 bases). V shed 1 base and J shed 0 bases, with 10 bases lying between them. Germline lookup yields CDR1 SGHNT and CDR2 YYREEE (reference sequence). The CDR3 spans 15 residues. In nucleotides, the CDR3 is TGTGCCAGCAGCTTGAGGGCAGGGATGAACACTGAAGCTTTCTTT. Its protein is CASSLRAGMNTEAFF.

The J gene is TRBJ2-1, the V gene TRBV7-9; D is uncertain. CDR3 length: 12 amino acids. V lost 1 base and J 7 bases, leaving 5 bases between the germline ends. Germline V CDR1 and CDR2: SEHNR, FQNEAQ (reference sequence). CDR3 residues: CASSLVRNEQFF. The CDR3 bases are TGTGCCAGCAGCTTAGTGAGGAATGAGCAGTTCTTC.

By sample share, this clone is medium-sized. The chain carries TRBV9 and TRBJ2-7; TRBD2 agrees at 13 bases. This CDR3 spans 16 amino acids. CDR1 is SGDLS and CDR2 is YYNGEE in the germline V gene. Trimming cost V 3 bases and J 0 bases; bases outside gene matches: 3. The CDR3 reads CASSGGLAGSSYEQYF. In DNA form, the CDR3 reads TGTGCCAGCAGCGGGGGACTAGCGGGGAGCTCCTACGAGCAGTACTTC.

The chain links TRBV29-1 to TRBJ1-2, with D perhaps TRBD1 (6 bases). Trimming took 7 bases from V and 5 from J, leaving 14 bases between them. The CDR3 is 12 amino acids. Germline assignment: CDR1 SQVTM and CDR2 ANQGSEA. CDR3: CSAGQPQYGYTF. The CDR3 region has the DNA TGCAGCGCCGGACAGCCCCAATATGGCTACACCTTC.

V gene TRBV7-2 combines with J gene TRBJ2-5, with 13 bases fitting TRBD2. J lost 2 bases, V lost 5 bases, and 5 bases had no gene match. CDR3 length equals 16 residues. The germline V gene encodes CDR1 SGHTA and CDR2 FQGNSA. Written as DNA, the CDR3 is TGTGCCAGCAGCGATAAACTAGCGGGGGGGCAAGAGACCCAGTACTTC. Its protein is CASSDKLAGGQETQYF.

This rearrangement joins TRBV7-2 to TRBJ1-1; unclear D gene. Trimming stripped 4 bases from V and 4 bases from J, with 16 bases between. The CDR3 totals 15 residues. CDR1 and CDR2 (germline): SGHTA, FQGNSA. The CDR3 DNA reads as TGTGCCAGCAGCTCGACCTTAGGTAGGGTCACTGAAGCTTTCTTT. This sequence encodes CASSSTLGRVTEAFF.

This clone was seen a single time. This chain connects TRBV15 to TRBJ1-2; D is perhaps TRBD1 (6 bases). This CDR3 is built from 15 residues. The V end lost 3 bases, the J end lost 7 bases, and 18 bases lay between the germline ends. In germline, CDR1 is LNHNV, CDR2 YYDKDF (reference sequence). The CDR3 region has the DNA TGTGCCACCAGCAGCGGGCTGGGGGCTGTCGGTGGCTACACCTTC. Its protein is CATSSGLGAVGGYTF.

The chain couples TRBV10-1 to TRBJ1-1; D perhaps matches TRBD1 (5 bases). Trimming stripped 2 bases from V and 1 base from J, with 11 bases between. Germline assignment: CDR1 WNHNN and CDR2 SYGVQD (reference sequence). There are 15 residues in the CDR3. CDR3 coding DNA: TGCGCCAGCAGTGAGACCGGGACGGCGAACACTGAAGCTTTCTTT. Its protein product is CASSETGTANTEAFF.

The V and J genes are TRBV6-6 and TRBJ1-4; D possibly corresponds to TRBD1 (6 bases). With 6 bases removed from V and 5 bases from J, the gap between germline ends came to 7 bases. The CDR3 is 12 amino acids. Germline CDR1 and CDR2: MNHNY and SVGAGI (reference sequence). The CDR3 region has the DNA TGTGCCAGCAGAGGGGGAAATGAAAAACTGTTTTTT. Protein product: CASRGGNEKLFF.

The V call is TRBV19, the J call TRBJ2-3, with 14 bases fitting TRBD2. With 5 bases clipped from V and 2 bases from J, the junction kept 6 bases outside the gene matches. Germline values: CDR1 LNHDA, CDR2 SQIVND (reference sequence). The CDR3 sequence is 17 residues long. This CDR3 is CASSSTSGGVLTDTQYF. The DNA of the CDR3 is TGTGCCAGTAGTTCGACTAGCGGGGGGGTTCTCACAGATACGCAGTATTTT.

V and J are TRBV9 and TRBJ2-3; 10 nucleotides agree with TRBD2. V shed 1 base, J shed 0 bases, and the junction held 5 bases outside the gene matches. The germline V gene has CDR1 SGDLS and CDR2 YYNGEE. The CDR3 has 17 amino acids. CDR3 nucleotide sequence: TGTGCCAGCAGCGTACAAGCTAGCGGGGGCAGCACAGATACGCAGTATTTT. Amino acid sequence: CASSVQASGGSTDTQYF.

V usage is TRBV2 and J usage is TRBJ1-1; D ambiguous. The CDR3 is 14 amino acids. V lost 7 bases and J 4 bases, leaving 16 bases between the germline ends. Germline CDR1 SNHLY, CDR2 FYNNEI. CDR3: CASIRSTAGTEAFF. DNA for the CDR3: TGTGCCAGCATCCGATCGACCGCGGGCACTGAAGCTTTCTTT. The full variable domain, its missing parts supplied by reference TRBV2 and TRBJ1-1, is EPEVTQTPSHQVTQMGQEVILRCVPISNHLYFYWYRQILGQKVEFLVSFYNNEISEKSEIFDDQFSVERPDGSNFTLKIRSTKLEDSAMYFCASIRSTAGTEAFFGQGTRLTVV.

On this clone itself: Other nucleotide sequences from this sample produce the same CDR3. The chain employs TRBV7-8 and TRBJ1-5, with D unclear. From germline, CDR1 is SGHVS and CDR2 FQNEAQ. V was clipped by 5 bases and J by 0 bases, with 5 bases between them. The CDR3 contains 13 residues. The CDR3 nucleotides are TGTGCCAGCAGCCTACTTAGCAATCAGCCCCAGCATTTT. Translation gives CASSLLSNQPQHF.

The chain combines TRBV9 with TRBJ2-1, with D perhaps matching TRBD1 or TRBD2 (5 bases each). CDR1 is SGDLS and CDR2 is YYNGEE in the germline V gene. The CDR3 spans 16 residues. V was trimmed by 3 bases and J by 0 bases, leaving 13 bases between them. In nucleotides, the CDR3 is TGTGCCAGCAGCGGGGGACCAACAAGCTCCTACAATGAGCAGTTCTTC. Residues: CASSGGPTSSYNEQFF.

The chain combines TRBV5-1 with TRBJ2-1; D may be TRBD1 or TRBD2 (5 bases each). Germline V gene sequence: CDR1 SGHRS, CDR2 YFSETQ. This CDR3 has 15 residues. Between the trimmed V and J ends, which lost 4 bases and 7 bases, there was a span of 18 bases. CDR3 bases: TGCGCCAGCAGCGGGCTCGAGGGGCGTAATAATGAGCAGTTCTTC. Protein product: CASSGLEGRNNEQFF.

The rearrangement links TRBV5-1 to TRBJ2-1; D gene ambiguous. The CDR3 length is 13 residues. Germline CDR1 is SGHRS and CDR2 is YFSETQ. Trimming took 3 bases from V and 2 from J, leaving 6 bases between them. The DNA of the CDR3 is TGCGCCAGCAGCTCGGATACCTACAATGAGCAGTTCTTC. It translates to CASSSDTYNEQFF. Full variable domain (rest looked up from reference TRBV5-1 and TRBJ2-1): KAGVTQTPRYLIKTRGQQVTLSCSPISGHRSVSWYQQTPGQGLQFLFEYFSETQRNKGNFPGRFSGRQFSNSRSEMNVSTLELGDSALYLCASSSDTYNEQFFGPGTRLTVL.

J is TRBJ1-1 and V is TRBV7-3; 7 bases map to TRBD1. The junction had 7 bases not matched to a gene; V was cut back by 5 bases and J by 1 base. CDR3 size: 15 residues. Germline CDR1 reads SGHTA; CDR2 reads FQGTGA. The CDR3 DNA follows: TGTGCCAGCAGCCCCCAGGGACAGCGGAACACTGAAGCTTTCTTT. This sequence encodes CASSPQGQRNTEAFF.

The chain has TRBV25-1 and TRBJ1-2; TRBD1 is a possible D gene (6 bases). The CDR3 has 13 residues. Germline loops: CDR1 MGHDK, CDR2 SYGVNS. Trimming pared 5 bases from V and 2 bases from J, leaving 9 bases between. The CDR3 region is CASSLGGNYGYTF. CDR3 nucleotides: TGTGCCAGCAGTCTTGGGGGCAACTATGGCTACACCTTC.

The V gene is TRBV6-6, the J gene TRBJ1-5; D unclear. Germline CDR1 is MNHNY and CDR2 is SVGAGI (reference sequence). With 0 bases removed from V and 1 base from J, the gap between germline ends came to 10 bases. The CDR3 is made up of 16 amino acids. The CDR3: CASSYSTGFSNQPQHF. In nucleotides, the CDR3 is TGTGCCAGCAGTTACTCAACCGGGTTCAGCAATCAGCCCCAGCATTTT.